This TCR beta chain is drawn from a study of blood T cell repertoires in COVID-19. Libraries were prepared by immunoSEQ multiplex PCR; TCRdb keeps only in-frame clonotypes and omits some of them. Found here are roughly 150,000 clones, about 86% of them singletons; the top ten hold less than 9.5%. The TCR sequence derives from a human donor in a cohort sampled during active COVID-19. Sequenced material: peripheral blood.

The CDR3 loop is CASSHPPERGGSYEQYF. The CDR3 region has the DNA TGCGCCAGCAGCCACCCCCCGGAGAGGGGGGGTTCCTACGAGCAGTACTTC. This chain uses TRBV4-1 with TRBJ2-7; D is perhaps TRBD2 (7 bases). The CDR3 covers 17 residues. CDR1 and CDR2 from the germline V gene are MGHRA and YSYEKL. The germline V and J ends were trimmed by 3 bases and 1 base, with 19 bases remaining between them.